The 20 T cell receptor beta chains reported below all come from one sample, sequenced in a study of control samples from healthy donors and cancer patients. Generated by immunoSEQ multiplex PCR, the TCRdb table keeps only in-frame clones and is missing some. The sample includes approximately 70,000 clones, over 75% of them seen just once. The specimen was PBMCs. The receptors here all came from a woman in her fifties or sixties with colorectal cancer.

The chain joins TRBV7-3 to TRBJ2-7; D tentatively fits TRBD1 or TRBD2 (5 bases each). The CDR3 extends over 13 amino acids. The ends were cut back, 3 bases at V and 5 bases at J, with 11 bases in the middle. Germline lookup yields CDR1 SGHTA and CDR2 FQGTGA. CDR3 protein: CASSLGPSNEQYF. CDR3 in DNA: TGTGCCAGCAGCTTGGGACCTTCTAACGAGCAGTACTTC.

The chain carries TRBV5-1 and TRBJ1-1, with 10 bases identical to TRBD1. The CDR3 runs to 15 residues. Looked up from germline, CDR1 is SGHRS and CDR2 is YFSETQ. With V trimmed by 0 bases and J by 5 bases, 4 bases remained unmatched. DNA of the CDR3: TGCGCCAGCAGCTTGGGGAGGGACAGGGGTACTGAAGCTTTCTTT. Translating gives CASSLGRDRGTEAFF.

This clone was seen a handful of times. The conserved final phenylalanine or tryptophan is absent from the CDR3, which likely points to a read error. The DNA is omitted, as the CDR3 cannot be located on it reliably, and the CDR3 follows TCRdb's listing. This chain connects TRBV5-1 to TRBJ2-7; the table's D gene call, TRBD1, was not cross checked with the DNA. Per the germline V gene, CDR1 is SGHRS and CDR2 is YFSETQ. The CDR3 has 13 amino acids, counting both end residues. Here the CDR3 reads CASSPGPGQGVYP.

The chain combines TRBV10-3 with TRBJ2-1, with no clear D. Germline CDR1 reads ENHRY; CDR2 reads SYGVKD. This CDR3 has 12 residues. V was clipped by 4 bases and J by 9 bases, with 10 bases between them. DNA for the CDR3: TGTGCCATCAGTGTAGGAGAGGTTGAGCAGTTCTTC. This encodes CAISVGEVEQFF.

CDR3 in amino acids: CAWSLYNEQFF. The CDR3 DNA reads as TGTGCCTGGAGTCTATACAATGAGCAGTTCTTC. The chain couples TRBV30 to TRBJ2-1; D unclear. V was clipped by 2 bases and J by 4 bases, with 3 bases between them. This CDR3 comprises 11 residues. Germline V gene lookup returns CDR1 GTSNPN and CDR2 SVGIG (reference sequence).

This chain uses TRBV6-5 with TRBJ1-2, with 7 bases identical to TRBD1. CDR3 length: 14 amino acids. The germline V gene has CDR1 MNHEY and CDR2 SVGAGI. V lost 10 bases to trimming and J lost 2 bases; unmatched junction nucleotides: 10. In DNA, the CDR3 is TGTGCCACTAAACCGGGACAGCAAAACTATGGCTACACCTTC. Translation: CATKPGQQNYGYTF.

This clone was seen a handful of times. The chain has TRBV12-3 or TRBV12-4 and TRBJ1-2; 7 bases match TRBD1. The CDR3 spans 13 residues. The junction had 5 bases not matched to a gene; V was cut back by 3 bases and J by 7 bases. CDR3 protein: CASSLTGSSGYTF. The CDR3, as DNA: TGTGCCAGCAGTTTGACAGGGAGCAGTGGCTACACCTTC.

The chain recombines TRBV6-4 with TRBJ2-1, with 8 bases fitting TRBD1. Germline lookup yields CDR1 MRHNA and CDR2 SNTAGT. This CDR3 is built from 14 residues. Germline trimming cut 5 bases from V and 7 bases from J; bases unmatched to any gene: 7. CDR3 nucleotides: TGTGCCAGCAGTATAGGACAGGGTTTGAATGAGCAGTTCTTC. Its translation is CASSIGQGLNEQFF.

V gene TRBV27 combines with J gene TRBJ2-5; tentative D call: TRBD2 (5 bases). Trimming took off 3 bases at V and 10 bases at J, with 21 bases between the two ends. Germline V CDR1 and CDR2: MNHEY, SMNVEV (reference sequence). CDR3 length equals 15 residues. CDR3 DNA sequence: TGTGCCAGCAGTTTCGCGGTGGCCCCTATTAGCGACCAGTACTTC. Protein sequence: CASSFAVAPISDQYF.

V usage is TRBV6-5 and J usage is TRBJ1-1, with D unclear. V was shortened by 7 bases and J by 4 bases, with 13 bases between the two germline ends. This CDR3 contains 13 residues. CDR1 is MNHEY and CDR2 is SVGAGI in the germline V gene. The CDR3 spells CASIGQEFTEAFF. CDR3 nucleotides: TGTGCCAGCATCGGTCAGGAGTTCACTGAAGCTTTCTTT.

This clone showed up just once. The chain links TRBV10-3 to TRBJ2-6; D remains ambiguous. The CDR3 is made up of 14 amino acids. CDR1 ENHRY and CDR2 SYGVKD come from the germline V gene. V was cut by 7 bases and J by 2 bases, with 9 bases left in between. The CDR3 DNA follows: TGTGCCATCAAAGGCACCGCTGGGGCCAACGTCCTGACTTTC. Translated: CAIKGTAGANVLTF.

The chain has TRBV3-1 (or the pseudogene TRBV3-2) and TRBJ2-3; the match to TRBD1 covers 7 bases. Trimming removed 3 bases from V and 0 bases from J; junction bases left unmatched: 6. Germline V lookup: CDR1 LGHDT, CDR2 YNNKEL (reference sequence). CDR3 length: 16 amino acids. For the CDR3, the DNA is TGTGCCAGCAGCCACTCTGACAGGGAGAGCACAGATACGCAGTATTTT. Its translation is CASSHSDRESTDTQYF.

Regarding this clone: The same CDR3 arises from other DNA sequences in this sample as well. The chain is built from TRBV5-1 and TRBJ1-1, with D possibly being TRBD1 (6 bases). The germline CDR1 and CDR2 sequences are SGHRS and YFSETQ. V was cut by 0 bases and J by 2 bases, with 8 bases left in between. The CDR3 sequence is 14 residues long. Here the CDR3 DNA reads TGCGCCAGCAGCTTGGGGACAGTTAACACTGAAGCTTTCTTT. Translation gives CASSLGTVNTEAFF.

The chain joins TRBV7-2 to TRBJ1-2; D gene ambiguous. Trimming removed 0 bases from V and 0 bases from J, with 14 bases in between. The CDR3 covers 17 residues. Germline V gives CDR1 SGHTA, CDR2 FQGNSA. In DNA, the CDR3 is TGTGCCAGCAGCTTAGCCTCCCACGATTTATCTAACTATGGCTACACCTTC. Its translation is CASSLASHDLSNYGYTF.

This chain links TRBV7-9 with TRBJ2-3; 9 nucleotides match TRBD2. V lost 5 bases to trimming and J lost 1 base; unmatched junction nucleotides: 4. The germline V gene encodes CDR1 SEHNR and CDR2 FQNEAQ (reference sequence). The CDR3 is 15 residues long. The CDR3 loop is CASSPGLARTDTQYF. CDR3 nucleotides: TGTGCCAGCAGCCCCGGACTAGCGCGCACAGATACGCAGTATTTT.

This chain joins TRBV5-1 and TRBJ1-2; TRBD1 aligns across 8 bases. CDR1 SGHRS and CDR2 YFSETQ come from the germline V gene. The CDR3 totals 15 residues. Trimming cost V 2 bases and J 0 bases; bases outside gene matches: 3. CDR3 nucleotide sequence: TGCGCCAGCAGCTTCTTGACAGGGGCTAACTATGGCTACACCTTC. Translated: CASSFLTGANYGYTF.

The rearrangement joins TRBV19 to TRBJ2-6; D remains unclear. Germline V gene sequence: CDR1 LNHDA, CDR2 SQIVND (reference sequence). V gave up 3 bases and J gave up 0 bases, with 0 bases separating them. This CDR3 comprises 13 residues. CDR3 sequence reads: CASSISGANVLTF. The CDR3 DNA reads TGTGCCAGTAGTATCTCTGGGGCCAACGTCCTGACTTTC.

V usage is TRBV28 and J usage is TRBJ2-5; D tentatively fits TRBD1 or TRBD2 (6 bases each). Germline-derived CDR1 and CDR2 are MDHEN and SYDVKM. The CDR3 loop spans 13 amino acids. V dropped 7 bases and J dropped 5 bases, with 14 bases sitting between them. The CDR3 DNA reads as TGTGCCAGCACCTCCGGGGGCTGGGAGACCCAGTACTTC. Its translation: CASTSGGWETQYF.

The chain uses TRBV28 and TRBJ1-2, with D uncertain. The CDR3 totals 13 residues. Germline CDR1 and CDR2: MDHEN and SYDVKM. V lost 1 base and J 8 bases, leaving 11 bases between the germline ends. As DNA, the CDR3 is TGTGCCAGCAGTTTATTTCGGGGTTCGGGCTACACCTTC. Amino acids: CASSLFRGSGYTF.

The CDR3 loop is CASSLAPGGGEQFF. The CDR3 DNA is TGTGCCAGCAGCTTAGCTCCCGGTGGGGGAGAGCAGTTCTTC. The J gene is TRBJ2-1, the V gene TRBV7-2; D possibly matches TRBD1 or TRBD2 (5 bases each). Between the trimmed V and J ends, which lost 0 bases and 10 bases, there was a span of 13 bases. Germline CDR1 SGHTA, CDR2 FQGNSA. The CDR3 has 14 residues.